The subject of this entry is one T cell receptor beta chain. Trimming took 5 bases from V and 5 from J; bases not matched to a gene: 9. There are 15 residues in the CDR3. Germline CDR1 and CDR2: MDHEN and SYDVKM. These data originate in a study of OX40 agonist ivuxolimab in advanced cancers. As for the study in general: Partial responses were achieved by three patients, of whom one had hepatocellular carcinoma and two had cutaneous melanoma.

This table comes from immunoSEQ multiplex PCR, and its TCRdb copy is limited to in-frame clones, with some not included. The profile shows more than 80,000 clones, around 88% of them singletons. The sequence was collected from an adult with an advanced solid tumor such as melanoma, head and neck, liver or kidney cancer. This chain uses TRBV28 with TRBJ1-5; 7 bases line up with TRBD1. Sequences were derived from CD4+ or CD8+ T cells sorted from blood, sampled in a trial of the OX40 agonist ivuxolimab. The CDR3 bases are TGTGCCAGCAGTCCCCTTCAGGGGGTGGATCAGCCCCAGCATTTT. Translated: CASSPLQGVDQPQHF.